The 17 T cell receptor beta chains in this list originate from one sample, sequenced in a study of T cell responses to AZD1222 COVID-19 vaccine. Method: immunoSEQ multiplex PCR; TCRdb's copy keeps in-frame clones and lacks some. The sample includes tens of thousands of clones, just over 85% of them seen just once. The sample in question was peripheral blood, obtained on day 0 of AZD1222 vaccination. Receptors were obtained from an adult in good health.

This chain's CDR3 is CASSIVARGNQPQHF. The CDR3 bases are TGTGCCAGTAGTATAGTAGCCAGAGGCAATCAGCCCCAGCATTTT. V and J are TRBV19 and TRBJ1-5; D gene uncertain. The CDR3 sequence is 15 residues long. The germline V and J ends were trimmed by 1 base and 2 bases, with 9 bases remaining between them. The germline CDR1 and CDR2 sequences are LNHDA and SQIVND (reference sequence).

V gene TRBV19 combines with J gene TRBJ2-3; TRBD1 matches at 7 bases. The V segment lost 4 bases and the J segment 1 base; nucleotides outside the gene matches: 8. This CDR3 comprises 16 residues. Per the germline V gene, CDR1 is LNHDA and CDR2 is SQIVND (reference sequence). The CDR3 sequence: CASSTQTGYGTDTQYF. The CDR3 nucleotides are TGTGCCAGTAGTACGCAGACAGGGTATGGCACAGATACGCAGTATTTT.

This chain joins TRBV27 and TRBJ2-2; the D is unclear. There are 12 residues in the CDR3. CDR1 and CDR2 (germline): MNHEY, SMNVEV (reference sequence). Trimming shortened V by 9 bases and J by 6 bases, and 11 bases separated the two germline ends. The CDR3 protein is CASGFYAGELFF. For the CDR3, the DNA is TGTGCCAGTGGATTCTACGCCGGGGAGCTGTTTTTT.

This clone was observed a single time. CDR3 in DNA: TGTGCCAGCAGCTTATGGTCGGGAGACCCCTACGAGCAGTACTTC. Protein sequence: CASSLWSGDPYEQYF. The V and J genes are TRBV11-2 and TRBJ2-7; tentative D call: TRBD2 (6 bases). The V end was cut by 2 bases, the J end by 2 bases, with 13 bases between. This CDR3 is 15 amino acids long. Germline loops: CDR1 SGHAT, CDR2 FQNNGV.

The rearrangement joins TRBV6-5 to TRBJ1-1; D ambiguous. Trimming left V 5 bases short and J 10 bases short, with 11 bases between. The germline V gene has CDR1 MNHEY and CDR2 SVGAGI. The CDR3 length is 11 residues. CDR3 DNA: TGTGCCAGCAGTCTGGTCGTCCGAGCTTTCTTT. This translates into CASSLVVRAFF.

The chain has TRBV5-4 and TRBJ2-3, with 14 bases that match TRBD2. The CDR3 has 15 residues. Germline assignment: CDR1 SGHNT and CDR2 YYREEE (reference sequence). V lost 6 bases to trimming and J lost 6 bases; unmatched junction nucleotides: 6. The CDR3: CASKTSGGARDTQYF. CDR3 bases: TGTGCCAGCAAGACTAGCGGGGGGGCTCGGGATACGCAGTATTTT.

CDR3 protein: CASSHSPVGYGYTF. DNA for the CDR3: TGCGCCAGCAGTCATTCCCCGGTGGGCTATGGCTACACCTTC. V is TRBV23-1 and J is TRBJ1-2; D gene unclear. Being an ORF, TRBV23-1 has a function that is uncertain. The CDR3 totals 14 residues. V gave up 3 bases and J gave up 4 bases, with 12 bases separating them.

The rearrangement uses TRBV24-1 and TRBJ2-6; 8 bases agree with TRBD1. V lost 4 bases, J lost 1 base, and 8 bases stayed unmatched. The CDR3 has 18 residues. Germline assignment: CDR1 KGHDR and CDR2 SFDVKD. The CDR3 sequence: CATSDAGTGGSGANVLTF. CDR3 DNA sequence: TGTGCCACCAGTGACGCCGGGACAGGAGGTTCTGGGGCCAACGTCCTGACTTTC.

The V gene is TRBV19, the J gene TRBJ2-3; the D gene is possibly TRBD1 (6 bases). In germline, CDR1 is LNHDA, CDR2 SQIVND (reference sequence). The length of the CDR3 is 14 residues. Trimming shortened V by 5 bases and J by 1 base, and 10 bases separated the two germline ends. CDR3 amino acids: CASSLQGGTDTQYF. As DNA, the CDR3 is TGTGCCAGTAGTCTACAGGGTGGCACAGATACGCAGTATTTT. Full variable domain (rest looked up from reference TRBV19 and TRBJ2-3): DGGITQSPKYLFRKEGQNVTLSCEQNLNHDAMYWYRQDPGQGLRLIYYSQIVNDFQKGDIAEGYSVSREKKESFPLTVTSAQKNPTAFYLCASSLQGGTDTQYFGPGTRLTVL.

This chain uses TRBV11-1 with TRBJ2-7, with 8 bases that match TRBD1. CDR3 length: 14 amino acids. Trimming at V came to 5 bases and at J to 0 bases, leaving 3 bases not matched to a gene. Germline CDR1 and CDR2: SGHAT and FQDESV (reference sequence). CDR3 bases: TGTGCCAGCAGCCCTACAGGGGGCTCCTACGAGCAGTACTTC. This encodes CASSPTGGSYEQYF.

A single count supports this clone. This chain uses TRBV4-1 with TRBJ2-3; no firm D call. Germline loops: CDR1 MGHRA, CDR2 YSYEKL. This CDR3 is 16 amino acids long. Trimming took off 0 bases at V and 1 base at J, with 11 bases between the two ends. The CDR3 coding sequence is TGCGCCAGCAGCCAAGATCCAGGTGGGGGCACAGATACGCAGTATTTT. This sequence encodes CASSQDPGGGTDTQYF.

This clone was seen more than once but under ten times. The chain joins TRBV28 to TRBJ1-5; 7 bases match TRBD1. The V gene end was trimmed by 3 bases and the J gene end by 6 bases; junction bases not matched to a gene: 5. Germline-derived CDR1 and CDR2 are MDHEN and SYDVKM. The CDR3 has 14 amino acids. The CDR3 reads CASSLGRGIQPQHF. Here the CDR3 DNA reads TGTGCCAGCAGTTTGGGCAGGGGGATTCAGCCCCAGCATTTT.

The CDR3 spells CSVVGDRGPETQYF. For the CDR3, the DNA is TGCAGCGTTGTGGGGGACAGGGGGCCGGAGACCCAGTACTTC. The chain recombines TRBV29-1 with TRBJ2-5, with TRBD1 matching 12 bases. V was pared by 4 bases and J by 5 bases, with 5 bases of the junction left unmatched. This CDR3 has 14 amino acids. The V gene's germline CDR1 is SQVTM and CDR2 ANQGSEA.

The V and J genes are TRBV6-5 and TRBJ1-5; D call uncertain. The CDR3 extends over 16 amino acids. Per germline, CDR1 MNHEY and CDR2 SVGAGI. V gave up 0 bases and J gave up 2 bases, with 11 bases separating them. The CDR3 spells CASSYSNPDGNQPQHF. CDR3 DNA: TGTGCCAGCAGTTACTCCAATCCGGACGGCAATCAGCCCCAGCATTTT.

This sequence joins TRBV5-1 and TRBJ2-5, with 11 bases lining up with TRBD2. V trimming: 2 bases; J trimming: 4 bases; junction bases outside the gene matches: 1. This CDR3 comprises 14 residues. Looked up from germline, CDR1 is SGHRS and CDR2 is YFSETQ. The CDR3 spells CASSFSGGVETQYF. The DNA for the CDR3 is TGCGCCAGCAGCTTTAGCGGGGGGGTAGAGACCCAGTACTTC.

This clone turned up a few times. This chain links TRBV2 with TRBJ1-6; no clear D gene. V was pared by 8 bases and J by 11 bases, with 16 bases between. Germline CDR1 is SNHLY and CDR2 is FYNNEI. The CDR3 consists of 13 residues. CDR3 protein: CASGVWDKTPLHF. The CDR3 nucleotides read TGTGCCAGCGGGGTGTGGGATAAGACACCCCTCCACTTT.

The chain couples TRBV5-1 to TRBJ1-2, with 7 positions matching TRBD1. Trimming took 0 bases from V and 5 from J; bases not matched to a gene: 4. This CDR3 comprises 14 residues. Germline CDR1 and CDR2: SGHRS and YFSETQ. CDR3 sequence reads: CASSLAPDRYGYTF. DNA of the CDR3: TGCGCCAGCAGCTTGGCCCCGGACAGGTATGGCTACACCTTC.